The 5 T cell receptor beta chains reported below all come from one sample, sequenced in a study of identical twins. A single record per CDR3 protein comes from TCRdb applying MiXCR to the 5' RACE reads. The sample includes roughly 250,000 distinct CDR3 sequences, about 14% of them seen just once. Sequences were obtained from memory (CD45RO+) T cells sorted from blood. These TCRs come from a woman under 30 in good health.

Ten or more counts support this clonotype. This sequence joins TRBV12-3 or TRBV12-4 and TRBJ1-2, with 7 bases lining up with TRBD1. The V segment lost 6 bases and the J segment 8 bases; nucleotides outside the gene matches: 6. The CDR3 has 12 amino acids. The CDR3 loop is CASSQGVPGYTF. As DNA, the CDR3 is TGTGCCAGCAGCCAGGGGGTCCCGGGCTACACCTTC.

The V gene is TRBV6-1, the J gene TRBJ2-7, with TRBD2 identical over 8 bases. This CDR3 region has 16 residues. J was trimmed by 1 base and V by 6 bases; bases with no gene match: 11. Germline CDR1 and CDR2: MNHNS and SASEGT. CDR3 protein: CASSRVGLAGSYEQYF. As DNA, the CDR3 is TGTGCCAGCAGCAGGGTTGGGCTAGCGGGTTCCTACGAGCAGTACTTC.

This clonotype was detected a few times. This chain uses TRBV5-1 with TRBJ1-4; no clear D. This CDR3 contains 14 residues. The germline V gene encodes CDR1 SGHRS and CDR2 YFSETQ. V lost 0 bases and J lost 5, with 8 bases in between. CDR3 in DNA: TGCGCCAGCAGCTTGGGATTTAGAAATGAAAAACTGTTTTTT. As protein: CASSLGFRNEKLFF.

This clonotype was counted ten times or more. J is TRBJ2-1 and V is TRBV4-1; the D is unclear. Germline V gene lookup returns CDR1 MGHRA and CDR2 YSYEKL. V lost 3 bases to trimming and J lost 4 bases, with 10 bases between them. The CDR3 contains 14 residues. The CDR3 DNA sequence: TGCGCCAGCAGCCAGGATTCTACATACAATGAGCAGTTCTTC. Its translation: CASSQDSTYNEQFF.

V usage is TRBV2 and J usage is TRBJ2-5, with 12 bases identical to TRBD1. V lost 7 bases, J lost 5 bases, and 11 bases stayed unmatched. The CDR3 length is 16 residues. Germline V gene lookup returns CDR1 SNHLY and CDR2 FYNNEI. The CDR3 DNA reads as TGTGCCAGCACCGGGACAGGGGGCATAATATCGGAGACCCAGTACTTC. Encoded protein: CASTGTGGIISETQYF. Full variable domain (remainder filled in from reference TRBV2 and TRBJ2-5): EPEVTQTPSHQVTQMGQEVILRCVPISNHLYFYWYRQILGQKVEFLVSFYNNEISEKSEIFDDQFSVERPDGSNFTLKIRSTKLEDSAMYFCASTGTGGIISETQYFGPGTRLLVL.